At least ten counts were recorded for the clone carrying this T cell receptor beta chain. Its specificity is unknown. The germline gives CDR1 SGHRS, CDR2 YFSETQ. The CDR3 extends over 16 amino acids. Deletions cut 0 bases from V and 6 bases from J, with 13 bases between. The data derive from a study of spatial heterogeneity in lung cancer. Study background: Raw reads showed each unique TCR and UMI combination turning up more than ten times on average.

A single record per CDR3 protein comes from TCRdb applying MiXCR to the 5' RACE reads. Of some 100,000 distinct CDR3 sequences listed, around 4.3% are singletons. Time point: sample taken at primary tumor resection. Sequencing of whole RNA from tumor, nontumor lung or frozen PBMC involved no sorting. Study-wide results and caveats: Counts that tracked tumor mutation counts were those of expanded intratumoral alpha and beta TCRs.

The chain has TRBV5-1 and TRBJ1-6; D unclear. The source is a male donor with early-stage non-small cell lung cancer. The input for sequencing was lung tumor tissue, taken at surgery. For the CDR3, the DNA is TGCGCCAGCAGCTTGGGAGCCCAAGCGGCTAATTCACCCCTCCACTTT. This sequence encodes CASSLGAQAANSPLHF. Supplemented by reference TRBV5-1 and TRBJ1-6, the full variable domain reads KAGVTQTPRYLIKTRGQQVTLSCSPISGHRSVSWYQQTPGQGLQFLFEYFSETQRNKGNFPGRFSGRQFSNSRSEMNVSTLELGDSALYLCASSLGAQAANSPLHFGNGTRLTVT.